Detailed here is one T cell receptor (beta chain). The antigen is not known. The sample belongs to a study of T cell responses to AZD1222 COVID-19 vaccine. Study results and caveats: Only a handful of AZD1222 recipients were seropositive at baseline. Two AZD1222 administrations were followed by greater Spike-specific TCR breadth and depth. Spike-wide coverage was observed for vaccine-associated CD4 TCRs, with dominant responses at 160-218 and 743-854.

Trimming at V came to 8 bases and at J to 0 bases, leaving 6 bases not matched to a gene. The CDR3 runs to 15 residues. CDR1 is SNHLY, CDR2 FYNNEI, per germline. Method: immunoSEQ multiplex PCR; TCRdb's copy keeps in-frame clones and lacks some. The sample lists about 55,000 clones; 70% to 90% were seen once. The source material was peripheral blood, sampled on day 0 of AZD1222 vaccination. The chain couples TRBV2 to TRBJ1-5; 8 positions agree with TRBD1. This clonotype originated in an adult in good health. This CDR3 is CASATGGDSNQPQHF. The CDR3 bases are TGTGCCAGCGCCACAGGGGGAGATAGCAATCAGCCCCAGCATTTT.